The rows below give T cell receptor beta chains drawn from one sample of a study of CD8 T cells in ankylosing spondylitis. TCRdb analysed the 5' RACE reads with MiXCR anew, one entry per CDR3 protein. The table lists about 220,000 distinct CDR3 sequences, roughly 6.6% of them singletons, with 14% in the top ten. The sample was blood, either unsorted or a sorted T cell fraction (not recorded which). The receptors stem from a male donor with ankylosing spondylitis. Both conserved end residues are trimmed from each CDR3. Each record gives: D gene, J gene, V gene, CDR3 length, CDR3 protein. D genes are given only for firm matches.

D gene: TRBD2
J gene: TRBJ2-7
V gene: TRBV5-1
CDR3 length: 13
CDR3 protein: ASSSSSGSSYEQY

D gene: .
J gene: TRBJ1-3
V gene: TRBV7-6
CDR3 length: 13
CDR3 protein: ASTQNTGPGNTIY

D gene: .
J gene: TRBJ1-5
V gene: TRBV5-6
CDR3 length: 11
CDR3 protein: ASSRGSNQPQH

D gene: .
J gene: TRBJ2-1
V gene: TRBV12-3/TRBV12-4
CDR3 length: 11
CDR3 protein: ASMSAAYNEQF

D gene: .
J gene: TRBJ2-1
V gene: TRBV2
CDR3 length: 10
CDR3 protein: ASSEDYNEQF

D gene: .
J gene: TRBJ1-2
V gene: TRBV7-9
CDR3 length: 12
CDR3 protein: ASSLGTGHLGYT

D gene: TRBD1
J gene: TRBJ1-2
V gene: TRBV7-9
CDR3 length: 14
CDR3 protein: ASSQTGTGANYGYT

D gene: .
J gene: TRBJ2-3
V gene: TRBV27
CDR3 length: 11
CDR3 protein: ASKAGWGDTQY

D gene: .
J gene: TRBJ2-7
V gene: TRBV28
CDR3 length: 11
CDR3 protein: AGRPNGMNEQY

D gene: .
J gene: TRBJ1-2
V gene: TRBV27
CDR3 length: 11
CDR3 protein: ASSWGNRDGYT

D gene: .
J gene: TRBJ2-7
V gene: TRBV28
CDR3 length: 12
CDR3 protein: ASSLRQGSYEQY

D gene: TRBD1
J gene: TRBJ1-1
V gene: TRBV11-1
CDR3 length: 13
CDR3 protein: ASSSRQGKNTEAF

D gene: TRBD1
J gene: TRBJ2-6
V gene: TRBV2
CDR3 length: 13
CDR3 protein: ASSGDRHGANVLT

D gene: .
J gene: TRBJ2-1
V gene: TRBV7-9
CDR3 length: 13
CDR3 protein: ASSLEQRTYNEQF

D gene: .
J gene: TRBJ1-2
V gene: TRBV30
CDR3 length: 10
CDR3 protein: AWSVGLGGYT

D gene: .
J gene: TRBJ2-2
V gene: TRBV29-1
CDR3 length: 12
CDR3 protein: SGELASNTGELF

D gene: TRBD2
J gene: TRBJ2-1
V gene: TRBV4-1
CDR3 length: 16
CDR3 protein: ASSQGSVVGGSYNEQF

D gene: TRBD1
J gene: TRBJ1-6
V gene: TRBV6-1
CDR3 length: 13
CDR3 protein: ASSARQGRNSPLH

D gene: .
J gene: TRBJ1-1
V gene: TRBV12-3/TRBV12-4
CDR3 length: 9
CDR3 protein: ASSFPSEAF

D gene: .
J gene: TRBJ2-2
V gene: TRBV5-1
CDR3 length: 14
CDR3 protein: ASSLGLDMITGELF

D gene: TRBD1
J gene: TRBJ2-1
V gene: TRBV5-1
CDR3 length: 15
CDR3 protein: ASSLLTGGPPRNEQF

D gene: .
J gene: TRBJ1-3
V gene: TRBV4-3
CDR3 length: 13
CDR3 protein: ASSQGTGLGNTIY

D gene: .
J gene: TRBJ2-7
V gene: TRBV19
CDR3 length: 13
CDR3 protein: ASSIRNELSYEQY

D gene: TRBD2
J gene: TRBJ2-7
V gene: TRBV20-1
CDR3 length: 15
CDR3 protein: CARDGGLAGGPYEQY

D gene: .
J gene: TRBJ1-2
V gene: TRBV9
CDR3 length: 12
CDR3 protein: ASSPSSNYYGYT

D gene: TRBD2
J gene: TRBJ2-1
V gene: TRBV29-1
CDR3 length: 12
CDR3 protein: SVRGGSAYNEQF

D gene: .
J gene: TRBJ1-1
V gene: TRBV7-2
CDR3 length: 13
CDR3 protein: ASSPLGGEWTEAF

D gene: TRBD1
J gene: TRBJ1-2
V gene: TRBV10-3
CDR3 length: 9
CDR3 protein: ASTGEGGYT

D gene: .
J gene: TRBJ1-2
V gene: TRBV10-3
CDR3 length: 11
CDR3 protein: AISEFKDYGYT

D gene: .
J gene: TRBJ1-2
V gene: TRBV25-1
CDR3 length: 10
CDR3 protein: ASSGFVYGYT

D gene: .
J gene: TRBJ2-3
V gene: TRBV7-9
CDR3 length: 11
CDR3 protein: ASRRGPTDTQY

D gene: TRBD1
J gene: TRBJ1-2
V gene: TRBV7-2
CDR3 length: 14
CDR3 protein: ASSLGWTGSNYGYT

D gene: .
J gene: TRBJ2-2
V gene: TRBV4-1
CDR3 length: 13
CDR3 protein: ASGPTVANTGELF

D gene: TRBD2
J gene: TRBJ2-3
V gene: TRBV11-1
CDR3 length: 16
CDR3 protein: ASSLTRRLADNTDTQY

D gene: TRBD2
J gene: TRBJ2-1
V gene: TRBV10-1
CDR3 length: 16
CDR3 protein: ASSEILAGGGRYNEQF

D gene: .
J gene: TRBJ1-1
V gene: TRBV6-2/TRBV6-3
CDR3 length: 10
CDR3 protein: ASSYPTTEAF

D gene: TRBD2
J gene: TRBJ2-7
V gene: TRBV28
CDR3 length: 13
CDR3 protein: ASSPTSGTSYEQY

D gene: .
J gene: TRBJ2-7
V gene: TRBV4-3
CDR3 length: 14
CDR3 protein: ASSQDFGGRSYEQY

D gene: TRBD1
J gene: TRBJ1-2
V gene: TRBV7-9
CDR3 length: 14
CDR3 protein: ASSLGQGSAPGGYT

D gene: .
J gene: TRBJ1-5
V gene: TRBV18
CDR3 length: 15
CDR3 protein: ASSPLDGRISNQPQH

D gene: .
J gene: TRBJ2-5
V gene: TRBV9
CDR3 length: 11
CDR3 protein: ASSGGQQETQY

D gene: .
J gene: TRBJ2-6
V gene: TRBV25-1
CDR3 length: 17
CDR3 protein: ASSDPGQSRTSGANVLT

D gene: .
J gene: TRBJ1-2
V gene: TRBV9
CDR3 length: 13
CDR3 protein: ASSVGFGTTYGYT

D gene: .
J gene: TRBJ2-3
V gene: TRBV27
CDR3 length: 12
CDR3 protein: ASSFMGTDLGLY

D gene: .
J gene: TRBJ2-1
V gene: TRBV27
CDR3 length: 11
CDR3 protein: ASSFQAYNEQF

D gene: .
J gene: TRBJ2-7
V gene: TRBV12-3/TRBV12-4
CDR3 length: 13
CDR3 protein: ASSLDASLSYEQY

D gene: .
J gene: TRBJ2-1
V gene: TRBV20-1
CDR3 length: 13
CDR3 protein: SARGDRSSWYEQF

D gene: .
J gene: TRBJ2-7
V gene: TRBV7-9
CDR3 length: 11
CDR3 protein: ASSSGLTYEQY

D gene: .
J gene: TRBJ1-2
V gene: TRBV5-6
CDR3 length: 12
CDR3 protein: ASSLVRTEYGYT

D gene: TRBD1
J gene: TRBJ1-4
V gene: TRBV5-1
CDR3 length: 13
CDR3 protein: ASSLGGQGSEKLF

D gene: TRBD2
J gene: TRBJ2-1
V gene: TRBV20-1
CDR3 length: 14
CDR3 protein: SARDPGSGTYNEQF

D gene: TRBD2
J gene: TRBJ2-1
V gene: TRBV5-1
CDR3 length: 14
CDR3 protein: ASRRTSGGRYNEQF